The 25 T cell receptor beta chains below were found in one sample sequenced in a study of cytomegalovirus exposure and HLA in healthy donors. PCR amplification relied on 60 Vbeta primers (plus 13 Jbeta primers). TCRdb keeps only in-frame clones here, not all; method: immunoSEQ multiplex PCR. The table has about 180,000 clones, more than 65% seen once; the top ten hold about 0.5%. Input material: PBMCs. The receptors stem from a woman between 50 and 59 years old in good health and CMV-seronegative.

CDR3 bases: TGTGCCAGCAGTGCCACCATAACTGAGACCCAGTACTTC. This translates into CASSATITETQYF. The chain joins TRBV6-1 to TRBJ2-5, with unresolved D. Germline CDR1 and CDR2: MNHNS and SASEGT. Trimming pared 4 bases from V and 5 bases from J, leaving 11 bases between. The CDR3 extends over 13 amino acids.

This chain connects TRBV6-6 to TRBJ2-6, with a possible D match to TRBD1 (6 bases). The CDR3 is 16 residues long. V lost 6 bases and J 0 bases, leaving 12 bases between the germline ends. Germline V gene lookup returns CDR1 MNHNY and CDR2 SVGAGI (reference sequence). DNA for the CDR3: TGTGCCAGCAGCTGGGACACCCGCTCTGGGGCCAACGTCCTGACTTTC. Translation gives CASSWDTRSGANVLTF.

The chain joins TRBV19 to TRBJ1-5; 11 bases match TRBD1. After removal of 5 bases from V and 0 bases from J, the junction contained 6 bases not matched to a gene. The CDR3 has 17 amino acids. Germline V CDR1 and CDR2: LNHDA, SQIVND (reference sequence). CDR3 DNA sequence: TGTGCCAGTAGTCCGGGACAGGGGGAATATAGCAATCAGCCCCAGCATTTT. Its protein product is CASSPGQGEYSNQPQHF.

The chain combines TRBV19 with TRBJ2-1; 7 nucleotides line up with TRBD2. CDR1 and CDR2 (germline): LNHDA, SQIVND (reference sequence). J lost 3 bases, V lost 7 bases, and 9 bases had no gene match. This CDR3 has 15 amino acids. The DNA of the CDR3 is TGTGCCAGTACTGCGGGAGCCCCCTACTACAATGAGCAGTTCTTC. Protein: CASTAGAPYYNEQFF.

The CDR3 is CASSNDGLGNQPQHF. The CDR3 nucleotides read TGTGCCAGCAGCAACGACGGGTTGGGCAATCAGCCCCAGCATTTT. The gene calls are TRBV7-8 and TRBJ1-5; D is unclear. Germline V lookup: CDR1 SGHVS, CDR2 FQNEAQ. Between the trimmed V and J ends, which lost 5 bases and 2 bases, there was a span of 13 bases. The CDR3 is 15 residues long. Full variable domain (missing parts from reference TRBV7-8 and TRBJ1-5): GAGVSQSPRYKVAKRGQDVALRCDPISGHVSLFWYQQALGQGPEFLTYFQNEAQLDKSGLPSDRFFAERPEGSVSTLKIQRTQQEDSAVYLCASSNDGLGNQPQHFGDGTRLSIL.

V gene TRBV19 combines with J gene TRBJ1-4; D may be TRBD1 (5 bases). Trimming took 9 bases from V and 0 from J, leaving 14 bases between them. The CDR3 totals 15 residues. Germline CDR1 and CDR2: LNHDA and SQIVND (reference sequence). The CDR3 reads CASSLGHATNEKLFF. The DNA for the CDR3 is TGTGCCAGCAGTCTCGGACACGCAACTAATGAAAAACTGTTTTTT.

The rearrangement links TRBV5-4 to TRBJ1-5, with TRBD1 identical over 7 bases. The V gene end was trimmed by 0 bases and the J gene end by 7 bases; junction bases not matched to a gene: 7. The CDR3 is made up of 15 amino acids. The germline V gene encodes CDR1 SGHNT and CDR2 YYREEE (reference sequence). In DNA, the CDR3 is TGTGCCAGCAGCTTGGACGGGGCAGGGGGACAGCCCCAGCATTTT. It is translated as CASSLDGAGGQPQHF.

The J gene is TRBJ1-1, the V gene TRBV10-3; D possibly corresponds to TRBD1 (5 bases). The CDR3 contains 14 residues. CDR1 is ENHRY and CDR2 is SYGVKD in the germline V gene. With 4 bases removed from V and 1 base from J, the gap between germline ends came to 10 bases. CDR3 sequence: CAISVAQANTEAFF. CDR3 in DNA: TGTGCCATCAGTGTGGCACAGGCGAACACTGAAGCTTTCTTT.

This clone is a singleton in its sample. The chain is built from TRBV7-9 and TRBJ1-1; the D gene is possibly TRBD1 (5 bases). The germline V gene has CDR1 SEHNR and CDR2 FQNEAQ (reference sequence). CDR3 length equals 12 residues. V was pared by 5 bases and J by 8 bases, with 12 bases between. CDR3 in DNA: TGTGCCAGCAGCGCCGGGGGAGTGGAAGCTTTCTTT. This codes for CASSAGGVEAFF.

The chain has TRBV2 and TRBJ1-1; D perhaps matches TRBD1 (5 bases). The V end lost 6 bases, the J end lost 1 base, and 9 bases lay between the germline ends. Germline V CDR1 and CDR2: SNHLY, FYNNEI. CDR3 size: 13 residues. The CDR3 sequence is CASRMTENTEAFF. The CDR3, as DNA: TGTGCCAGCAGGATGACAGAGAACACTGAAGCTTTCTTT.

The gene calls are TRBV10-3 and TRBJ1-6; 10 bases line up with TRBD1. The V and J ends lost 2 bases and 10 bases, in that order; junction bases with no gene match: 11. Looked up from germline, CDR1 is ENHRY and CDR2 is SYGVKD. The CDR3 is made up of 17 amino acids. CDR3 DNA: TGTGCCATCAGTGAGACCGAAGACAGGGGGCGCGGATCACCCCTCCACTTT. Amino acids: CAISETEDRGRGSPLHF.

The rearrangement links TRBV7-2 to TRBJ2-5; a weak D match, TRBD1 (6 bases). Germline V CDR1 and CDR2: SGHTA, FQGNSA. The CDR3 covers 14 residues. V was pared by 5 bases and J by 1 base, with 11 bases between. The CDR3 DNA sequence: TGTGCCAGCAGCCAACAGGGCGCCCAAGAGACCCAGTACTTC. It specifies CASSQQGAQETQYF.

This clone occurred a few times. The chain joins TRBV5-1 to TRBJ2-5, with 8 bases aligning to TRBD2. Unmatched junction bases numbered 6, after V lost 4 bases and J lost 1 base. The germline gives CDR1 SGHRS, CDR2 YFSETQ. CDR3 length: 15 residues. Here the CDR3 reads CASSVLAGTQETQYF. CDR3 bases: TGCGCCAGCAGCGTCTTAGCGGGGACCCAAGAGACCCAGTACTTC.

The chain's CDR3 is CASSLAQVGGHEQYF. Written as DNA, the CDR3 is TGTGCCAGCAGCTTGGCCCAGGTCGGGGGGCACGAGCAGTACTTC. V usage is TRBV5-5 and J usage is TRBJ2-7; maybe TRBD2 (7 bases). The CDR3 extends over 15 amino acids. Per the germline V gene, CDR1 is SGHKS and CDR2 is YYEKEE (reference sequence). Deletions cut 0 bases from V and 5 bases from J, with 15 bases between. The variable domain in full, completed from reference TRBV5-5 and TRBJ2-7, reads DAGVTQSPTHLIKTRGQQVTLRCSPISGHKSVSWYQQVLGQGPQFIFQYYEKEERGRGNFPDRFSARQFPNYSSELNVNALLLGDSALYLCASSLAQVGGHEQYFGPGTRLTVT.

V gene TRBV10-1 combines with J gene TRBJ2-3; TRBD2 matches 10 bases. The CDR3 contains 17 residues. The V segment lost 6 bases and the J segment 0 bases; nucleotides outside the gene matches: 9. Per the germline V gene, CDR1 is WNHNN and CDR2 is SYGVQD (reference sequence). The CDR3 DNA reads as TGCGCCAGCAGCAAAACGGGACTAGCGTTTAGCACAGATACGCAGTATTTT. It yields the protein CASSKTGLAFSTDTQYF.

CDR3 residues: CASSRGRDLNQPQHF. The CDR3 coding sequence is TGTGCCAGTAGTAGGGGGAGGGATCTTAATCAGCCCCAGCATTTT. The chain employs TRBV19 and TRBJ1-5; D is perhaps TRBD1 (5 bases). The germline V gene encodes CDR1 LNHDA and CDR2 SQIVND (reference sequence). This CDR3 region has 15 residues. V was pared by 4 bases and J by 4 bases, with 14 bases between.

This rearrangement joins TRBV4-3 to TRBJ2-7; TRBD2 agrees at 12 bases. The CDR3 extends over 16 amino acids. Germline V gene data show CDR1 as LGHNA and CDR2 as YSLEER. The J segment lost 4 bases and the V segment lost 4 bases, leaving 8 bases of the junction unmatched. CDR3 in DNA: TGCGCCAGCAGCCCGCGGGGGACTAGCGGGTCTTACGAGCAGTACTTC. Translated: CASSPRGTSGSYEQYF.

This clone is a singleton in its sample. The chain links TRBV6-6 to TRBJ2-6; D uncertain. Trimming shortened V by 7 bases and J by 0 bases, and 10 bases separated the two germline ends. This CDR3 is built from 15 residues. CDR1 and CDR2 (germline): MNHNY, SVGAGI (reference sequence). The CDR3 nucleotides read TGTGCCAGCACCCCCGGTGGCTCTGGGGCCAACGTCCTGACTTTC. This codes for CASTPGGSGANVLTF.

The genes are TRBV29-1 and TRBJ2-1; 8 positions match TRBD2. Germline values: CDR1 SQVTM, CDR2 ANQGSEA. This CDR3 comprises 14 residues. The trim removed 3 bases at V and 2 bases at J, leaving 3 bases unmatched. The DNA for the CDR3 is TGCAGCGTTGATCGAGCGGGGGCCTACAATGAGCAGTTCTTC. This gives the protein CSVDRAGAYNEQFF.

This chain connects TRBV28 to TRBJ1-5, with D possibly being TRBD1 (6 bases). This CDR3 is built from 18 residues. V was cut by 5 bases and J by 2 bases, with 22 bases left in between. CDR1 MDHEN and CDR2 SYDVKM come from the germline V gene. For the CDR3, the DNA is TGTGCCAGCAGTAGACCCTCGTCAACAGGGTCGGGCAATCAGCCCCAGCATTTT. This gives the protein CASSRPSSTGSGNQPQHF.

The CDR3 spells CASSLEQGVNSPLHF. The CDR3, as DNA: TGTGCCAGCAGCTTGGAACAGGGAGTTAATTCACCCCTCCACTTT. The chain combines TRBV5-4 with TRBJ1-6, with D perhaps TRBD1 (6 bases). V lost 0 bases and J 6 bases, leaving 10 bases between the germline ends. The CDR3 extends over 15 amino acids. Germline loops: CDR1 SGHNT, CDR2 YYREEE (reference sequence).

As for this clone: Other DNA sequences in this sample translate to the same CDR3. V is TRBV18 and J is TRBJ1-2; D gene uncertain. The germline CDR1 and CDR2 sequences are KGHSH and LQKENI. Trimming removed 3 bases at V and 6 bases at J, with 8 bases between. The CDR3 totals 12 residues. The CDR3 loop reads CASSPSGDGYTF. Here the CDR3 DNA reads TGTGCCAGCTCACCTTCCGGGGATGGCTACACCTTC. Drawing the rest from reference TRBV18 and TRBJ1-2, the complete variable domain is NAGVMQNPRHLVRRRGQEARLRCSPMKGHSHVYWYRQLPEEGLKFMVYLQKENIIDESGMPKERFSAEFPKEGPSILRIQQVVRGDSAAYFCASSPSGDGYTFGSGTRLTVV.

The gene calls are TRBV15 and TRBJ2-5; no clear D gene. The CDR3 contains 14 residues. V was clipped by 9 bases and J by 2 bases, with 16 bases between them. Germline V gene lookup returns CDR1 LNHNV and CDR2 YYDKDF (reference sequence). The chain's CDR3 is CATKYLPFQETQYF. The CDR3, as DNA: TGTGCCACTAAATACTTACCATTTCAAGAGACCCAGTACTTC.

V usage is TRBV28 and J usage is TRBJ1-2; 9 bases match TRBD1. The J segment lost 4 bases and the V segment lost 2 bases, leaving 5 bases of the junction unmatched. Germline CDR1 reads MDHEN; CDR2 reads SYDVKM. This CDR3 contains 15 residues. CDR3 in amino acids: CASSLETGGTYGYTF. In DNA, the CDR3 is TGTGCCAGCAGTTTAGAGACAGGGGGGACCTATGGCTACACCTTC.

Details on this clone: A read error may account for a junction end that differs from germline. The chain is built from TRBV7-7 and TRBJ2-5, with D possibly being TRBD1 (5 bases). Looked up from germline, CDR1 is SSHAT and CDR2 is FNYEAQ (reference sequence). CDR3 length: 15 residues. Written as DNA, the CDR3 is TGTGCTAGCAGCTTATCCAGGGCCTCCGGGGAGACCCAGTACTTC. This encodes CASSLSRASGETQYF. Based on the CDR3 plus reference TRBV7-7 and TRBJ2-5, the full variable domain is GAGVSQSPRYKVTKRGQDVTLRCDPISSHATLYWYQQALGQGPEFLTYFNYEAQPDKSGLPSDRFSAERPEGSISTLTIQRTEQRDSAMYRCASSLSRASGETQYFGPGTRLLVL.